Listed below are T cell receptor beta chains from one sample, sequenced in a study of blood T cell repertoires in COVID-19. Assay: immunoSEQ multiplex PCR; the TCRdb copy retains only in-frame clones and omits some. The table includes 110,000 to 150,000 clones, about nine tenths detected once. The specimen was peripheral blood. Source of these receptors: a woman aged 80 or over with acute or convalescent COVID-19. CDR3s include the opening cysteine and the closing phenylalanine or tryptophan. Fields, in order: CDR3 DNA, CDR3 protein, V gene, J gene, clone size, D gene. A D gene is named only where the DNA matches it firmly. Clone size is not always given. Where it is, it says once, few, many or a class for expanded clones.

TGTGCCAGCACCCTACTAGGACAGGGGGATCAGCCCCAGCATTTT	CASTLLGQGDQPQHF	TRBV2	TRBJ1-5	NA	TRBD1
TGTGCCAGCAGCCAACGACAGGGCGGGGGGGAAAAACTGTTTTTT	CASSQRQGGGEKLFF	TRBV3-1/TRBV3-2	TRBJ1-4	few	TRBD1
TGTGCTAGTGGACAGGGAAGATTGATCACTGAAGCTTTCTTT	CASGQGRLITEAFF	TRBV12-5	TRBJ1-1	NA	NA
TGTGCCAGCAGCAACGGACAGAAGTTCCTGTTCTTC	CASSNGQKFLFF	TRBV5-6	TRBJ2-1	NA	NA
TGTGCCAGCAGCGTAGACATCCTCAATGAGCAGTTCTTC	CASSVDILNEQFF	TRBV9	TRBJ2-1	NA	NA
TGTGCCAGCAGCCATGACAGGGCTGGTCAGCCCCAGCATTTT	CASSHDRAGQPQHF	TRBV3-1/TRBV3-2	TRBJ1-5	NA	TRBD1
TGTGCCAGCAGTGAATACAGCATGAACACTGAAGCTTTCTTT	CASSEYSMNTEAFF	TRBV2	TRBJ1-1	NA	NA
TGTGCCAGTAGCAAGTCTAGTGGAAGGGCGGGCTATGGCTACACCTTC	CASSKSSGRAGYGYTF	TRBV19	TRBJ1-2	NA	NA
TGTGCCAGCAGACTACTAGGACAGGGTGGTGAAGCTTTCTTT	CASRLLGQGGEAFF	TRBV2	TRBJ1-1	NA	TRBD1
TGTGCCAGCAGCTTGTACAGGGCGTCAACTGAAGCTTTCTTT	CASSLYRASTEAFF	TRBV5-6	TRBJ1-1	NA	NA
TGTGCCACCAGGACTCTAGCAGGCACAGATACGCAGTATTTT	CATRTLAGTDTQYF	TRBV19	TRBJ2-3	NA	NA
TGCGCCAGCAGTGAGTCTCCTAGCGGGGGGGCCTCCAATGAGCAGTTCTTC	CASSESPSGGASNEQFF	TRBV10-2	TRBJ2-1	NA	TRBD2
TGTGCCAGCAGCCACCGTGCGGCAGGGCTGGACAATGAGCAGTTCTTC	CASSHRAAGLDNEQFF	TRBV5-6	TRBJ2-1	NA	NA
TGTGCCAGCAGCGTGGACAGGGGAAACTATGGCTACACCTTC	CASSVDRGNYGYTF	TRBV9	TRBJ1-2	NA	TRBD1
TGTGCCAGCTCACCACCAGTGGGGCGCGGAAACCAAGAGACCCAGTACTTC	CASSPPVGRGNQETQYF	TRBV18	TRBJ2-5	NA	NA
TGTGCCAGCAGTTTCCGGGGATCAACCGAGCAGTACTTC	CASSFRGSTEQYF	TRBV12-3/TRBV12-4	TRBJ2-7	NA	NA
TGTGCCAGTACACAGGTCGCAGCCCTGAACACTGAAGCTTTCTTT	CASTQVAALNTEAFF	TRBV19	TRBJ1-1	NA	NA
TGTGCCAGCTCACCCGACAGGGGGGGACGGGATACGCAGTATTTT	CASSPDRGGRDTQYF	TRBV18	TRBJ2-3	once	TRBD1
TGTGCCAGCAGTTACATTAAGGGGGAATCCACTGAAGCTTTCTTT	CASSYIKGESTEAFF	TRBV6-6	TRBJ1-1	NA	NA
TGTGCCAGTAGTGAAGTAGCTGGAAACACCATATATTTT	CASSEVAGNTIYF	TRBV19	TRBJ1-3	NA	NA
TGCGCCAGCAGCCGAAAGACAGGTTCTAATGAAAAACTGTTTTTT	CASSRKTGSNEKLFF	TRBV4-1	TRBJ1-4	NA	NA
TGTGCCAGCAGCTCCCCTAGCGGGGGCGGGTACAATGAGCAGTTCTTC	CASSSPSGGGYNEQFF	TRBV7-9	TRBJ2-1	NA	TRBD2
TGTGCCAGCACCCTTAACGCGAGGGAGCTGTTTTTT	CASTLNARELFF	TRBV12-3/TRBV12-4	TRBJ2-2	once	NA
TGCGCCAGCAGCCAAGCCCCGGGGGGGAGCTATGGCTACACCTTC	CASSQAPGGSYGYTF	TRBV4-3	TRBJ1-2	NA	NA
TGTGCCTGGAGTGTGAGACAGGGGGTAAATCAGCCCCAGCATTTT	CAWSVRQGVNQPQHF	TRBV30	TRBJ1-5	once	TRBD1
TGTGCCGGAGGGACAGGGCCTAACTATGGCTACACCTTC	CAGGTGPNYGYTF	TRBV6-5	TRBJ1-2	NA	TRBD1
TGTGCCAGCAGTTTGCGGGCCACCGGGGAGCTGTTTTTT	CASSLRATGELFF	TRBV27	TRBJ2-2	NA	NA
TGTGCCAGCAGCTCAGCCTCGACTAGCTCCGGGGAGCTGTTTTTT	CASSSASTSSGELFF	TRBV11-3	TRBJ2-2	NA	TRBD2
TGTGCCAGCAGTGAAGCGATGTCCAGGGTCCACACCTTC	CASSEAMSRVHTF	TRBV25-1	TRBJ1-2	NA	NA
TGTGCCAGCAGACGGACAGGGGCAGGCAGGGACGGCTACACCTTC	CASRRTGAGRDGYTF	TRBV7-9	TRBJ1-2	NA	TRBD1
TGTGCCAGCAGCTTTGGGACAGGGAGGGAAAAACTGTTTTTT	CASSFGTGREKLFF	TRBV11-2	TRBJ1-4	NA	TRBD1
TGTGCCAGCTCACCACCGGCGGGGGACTCCTACGAGCAGTACTTC	CASSPPAGDSYEQYF	TRBV18	TRBJ2-7	NA	TRBD2
TGTGCCACCAGTGATGCCGACGGGGGGAGCTACAATGAGCAGTTCTTC	CATSDADGGSYNEQFF	TRBV24-1	TRBJ2-1	NA	TRBD2
TGTGCCACCAGTGAAACCGGGACAGGGGGCTTACTTGAGCAGTTCTTC	CATSETGTGGLLEQFF	TRBV24-1	TRBJ2-1	NA	TRBD1
TGTGCCAGCAGCGTAGCAACAGGGGTACGTCAAGAGACCCAGTACTTC	CASSVATGVRQETQYF	TRBV9	TRBJ2-5	once	TRBD1
TGTGCCAGCAGCCTCTCGGACAGGGGCAATCAGCCCCAGCATTTT	CASSLSDRGNQPQHF	TRBV7-8	TRBJ1-5	NA	TRBD1
TGTGCCAGCCAGGACAGCTTCTACGAGCAGTACTTC	CASQDSFYEQYF	TRBV2	TRBJ2-7	NA	NA
TGTGCCAGCAGTTTACACAGGAACACCGGGGAGCTGTTTTTT	CASSLHRNTGELFF	TRBV27	TRBJ2-2	NA	NA
TGTGCCAGCAGTCCCCCTTCTGGGCAGTTGGAAGGCTACACCTTC	CASSPPSGQLEGYTF	TRBV28	TRBJ1-2	NA	NA
TGTGCCAGCAGCGCAGGACTAGCGGTAAGCGAGCAGTACTTC	CASSAGLAVSEQYF	TRBV9	TRBJ2-7	NA	TRBD2
TGTGCCAGCAGCCCCTGGGGGGGGGACACTGAAGCTTTCTTT	CASSPWGGDTEAFF	TRBV6-5	TRBJ1-1	NA	NA
TGTGCCAGCAGTTCAGGGGGGAGAAATCAGCCCCAGCATTTT	CASSSGGRNQPQHF	TRBV27	TRBJ1-5	NA	TRBD1
TGTGCCTTCCACAGGGGTAGTTTTGAAGCTTTCTTT	CAFHRGSFEAFF	TRBV30	TRBJ1-1	NA	TRBD1
TGTGCCAGCAGCCCGAACAGGGGGCAAGCTTTCTTT	CASSPNRGQAFF	TRBV3-1/TRBV3-2	TRBJ1-1	NA	TRBD1